The 24 T cell receptor beta chains below all came from one sample that was sequenced in a study of blood T cell repertoires in COVID-19. TCRdb's table, derived via immunoSEQ multiplex PCR, lists solely in-frame clones and lacks some. The table shows about 120,000 clones, with around 78% occurring only once. The sequencing sample was made of peripheral blood. The receptors originated from a man between 65 and 80 years old with acute or convalescent COVID-19.

This clone was seen a handful of times. The rearrangement uses TRBV4-3 and TRBJ2-7, with D perhaps matching TRBD1 (6 bases). This CDR3 contains 16 residues. Trimming removed 0 bases at V and 3 bases at J, with 15 bases between. The germline gives CDR1 LGHNA, CDR2 YSLEER. The DNA of the CDR3 is TGCGCCAGCAGCCAAGATGGGCAGGGGCGTCTCTACGAGCAGTACTTC. Encoded protein: CASSQDGQGRLYEQYF.

A few counts support this clone. The chain combines TRBV2 with TRBJ2-7; possibly TRBD2 for D (5 bases). This CDR3 has 13 amino acids. Germline V CDR1 and CDR2: SNHLY, FYNNEI. The V end was cut by 6 bases, the J end by 1 base, with 10 bases between. CDR3 coding DNA: TGTGCCAGCAGGGGCGGGCCTTCCTACGAGCAGTACTTC. Protein sequence: CASRGGPSYEQYF.

V is TRBV7-2 and J is TRBJ2-6, with no clear D. Trimming removed 2 bases at V and 0 bases at J, with 11 bases between. Germline lookup yields CDR1 SGHTA and CDR2 FQGNSA. The CDR3 is 17 residues long. The CDR3 here is CASSLQVRVSGANVLTF. The CDR3 bases are TGTGCCAGCAGCTTACAAGTCCGGGTCTCTGGGGCCAACGTCCTGACTTTC.

This chain joins TRBV6-1 and TRBJ2-1, with TRBD2 matching over 10 bases. Germline lookup yields CDR1 MNHNS and CDR2 SASEGT. J lost 3 bases, V lost 0 bases, and 5 bases had no gene match. The CDR3 has 17 amino acids. The CDR3 region is CASSEAVSGGSYNEQFF. In DNA, the CDR3 is TGTGCCAGCAGTGAAGCCGTTAGCGGGGGGAGCTACAATGAGCAGTTCTTC.

The chain recombines TRBV7-9 with TRBJ1-1, with 9 bases identical to TRBD1. Looked up from germline, CDR1 is SEHNR and CDR2 is FQNEAQ (reference sequence). V shed 5 bases, J shed 3 bases, and the junction held 7 bases outside the gene matches. The CDR3 spans 15 residues. CDR3 nucleotides: TGTGCCAGCAGCCGTGACAGGGGGGTTCACACTGAAGCTTTCTTT. Translated, it gives CASSRDRGVHTEAFF.

The chain links TRBV6-6 to TRBJ2-3; D possibly corresponds to TRBD1 (5 bases). This CDR3 has 15 residues. Germline assignment: CDR1 MNHNY and CDR2 SVGAGI (reference sequence). V lost 6 bases and J lost 0, with 13 bases in between. CDR3 amino acids: CASSLRQTSTDTQYF. The CDR3 DNA follows: TGTGCCAGCAGCCTTCGACAGACTAGCACAGATACGCAGTATTTT.

CDR3 sequence reads: CASSPGSIDLDRRSAEAFF. The CDR3 bases are TGCGCCAGCAGCCCCGGGTCTATAGATCTCGATAGAAGGTCCGCTGAAGCTTTCTTT. This sequence joins TRBV4-3 and TRBJ1-1; the D is unclear. The CDR3 totals 19 residues. Trimming shortened V by 4 bases and J by 6 bases, and 30 bases separated the two germline ends. Germline CDR1 LGHNA, CDR2 YSLEER.

The sample holds a few counts of this clone. The rearrangement uses TRBV19 and TRBJ1-2; weak D call: TRBD1 (6 bases). V shed 5 bases and J shed 10 bases, with 20 bases lying between them. The CDR3 runs 14 residues. The V gene's germline CDR1 is LNHDA and CDR2 SQIVND (reference sequence). The CDR3 DNA reads as TGTGCCAGTAGTCCCCCCAGGACAGACAGAAACTACACCTTC. Translated, it gives CASSPPRTDRNYTF.

This chain uses TRBV3-1 (or the pseudogene TRBV3-2) with TRBJ1-1, with D hard to call. The CDR3 spans 13 residues. Germline-derived CDR1 and CDR2 are LGHDT and YNNKEL (reference sequence). V dropped 7 bases and J dropped 4 bases, with 13 bases sitting between them. This CDR3 reads CASTAEVGTEAFF. The CDR3 DNA reads as TGTGCCAGCACCGCGGAGGTGGGCACTGAAGCTTTCTTT.

The gene calls are TRBV3-1 (or the pseudogene TRBV3-2) and TRBJ1-2, with D uncertain. The CDR3 totals 13 residues. Germline V gene data show CDR1 as LGHDT and CDR2 as YNNKEL (reference sequence). Trimming removed 0 bases at V and 4 bases at J, with 6 bases between. The CDR3, as DNA: TGTGCCAGCAGCCAAGAAGCGGCCTATGGCTACACCTTC. Encoded protein: CASSQEAAYGYTF.

The V call is TRBV7-2, the J call TRBJ1-1; D is possibly TRBD1 (6 bases). The CDR3 runs 16 residues. Trimming took off 1 base at V and 4 bases at J, with 16 bases between the two ends. Germline CDR1 is SGHTA and CDR2 is FQGNSA. The CDR3 DNA is TGTGCCAGCAGCTTAGGAGGACAGAGGGATGGCACTGAAGCTTTCTTT. Residues: CASSLGGQRDGTEAFF.

V usage is TRBV7-8 and J usage is TRBJ1-6; possibly TRBD1 for D (6 bases). V dropped 5 bases and J dropped 4 bases, with 12 bases sitting between them. CDR1 SGHVS and CDR2 FQNEAQ come from the germline V gene. This CDR3 spans 15 amino acids. The CDR3 nucleotides are TGTGCCAGCAGCGGATCACAGGGTTATAATTCACCCCTCCACTTT. Translation gives CASSGSQGYNSPLHF.

The V gene is TRBV7-2, the J gene TRBJ2-2; 9 bases align to TRBD2. Germline V gene lookup returns CDR1 SGHTA and CDR2 FQGNSA. The ends lost 7 bases at V and 0 bases at J; junction bases unmatched: 3. This CDR3 is 15 amino acids long. CDR3 loop: CASNPSGANTGELFF. The CDR3, as DNA: TGTGCCAGCAACCCTAGCGGGGCGAACACCGGGGAGCTGTTTTTT.

This clone was found a few times. The chain links TRBV6-6 to TRBJ1-1; the match to TRBD1 covers 8 bases. The germline CDR1 and CDR2 sequences are MNHNY and SVGAGI (reference sequence). V was pared by 4 bases and J by 7 bases, with 2 bases of the junction left unmatched. The CDR3 runs 12 residues. This chain's CDR3 is CASSSGGVEAFF. The DNA for the CDR3 is TGTGCCAGCAGTTCAGGGGGCGTTGAAGCTTTCTTT.

V and J are TRBV7-9 and TRBJ1-2; 10 bases align to TRBD1. V lost 5 bases and J lost 1; bases outside the gene matches: 4. In germline, CDR1 is SEHNR, CDR2 FQNEAQ (reference sequence). The CDR3 is 15 residues long. This chain's CDR3 is CASSPRDRGNYGYTF. As DNA, the CDR3 is TGTGCCAGCAGCCCCCGGGACAGGGGTAACTATGGCTACACCTTC.

The sample holds many counts of this clone. This chain connects TRBV4-3 to TRBJ1-6, with D possibly being TRBD1 (5 bases). The CDR3 is made up of 15 amino acids. The germline CDR1 and CDR2 sequences are LGHNA and YSLEER. Trimming removed 0 bases at V and 4 bases at J, with 7 bases between. In nucleotides, the CDR3 is TGCGCCAGCAGCCAAGAACGACAGTATAATTCACCCCTCCACTTT. Encoded protein: CASSQERQYNSPLHF.

The chain combines TRBV11-2 with TRBJ2-7; maybe TRBD2 (5 bases). Trimming removed 3 bases at V and 7 bases at J, with 22 bases between. This CDR3 comprises 16 residues. Germline CDR1 SGHAT, CDR2 FQNNGV. The CDR3 spells CASSFTFGGGITEQYF. The CDR3, as DNA: TGTGCCAGCAGCTTCACGTTTGGAGGCGGAATAACTGAGCAGTACTTC.

The chain combines TRBV3-1 (or the pseudogene TRBV3-2) with TRBJ1-1, with TRBD1 identical over 7 bases. The CDR3 consists of 13 residues. Trimming cost V 4 bases and J 2 bases; bases outside gene matches: 1. Germline values: CDR1 LGHDT, CDR2 YNNKEL (reference sequence). As DNA, the CDR3 is TGTGCCAGCAGCCGACAGGGCAACACTGAAGCTTTCTTT. This codes for CASSRQGNTEAFF.

In nucleotides, the CDR3 is TGTGCCAGCAGCAAACCCGGGACTCCCCCCGGGGAGCTGTTTTTT. It is translated as CASSKPGTPPGELFF. The V and J genes are TRBV4-2 and TRBJ2-2; TRBD2 might be the D (6 bases). CDR1 is LGHNA, CDR2 YNFKEQ, per germline. Trimming removed 5 bases from V and 6 bases from J, with 16 bases in between. This CDR3 spans 15 amino acids.

This chain joins TRBV30 and TRBJ1-1; no clear D gene. V lost 4 bases to trimming and J lost 5 bases, with 14 bases between them. The germline gives CDR1 GTSNPN, CDR2 SVGIG (reference sequence). The CDR3 has 13 amino acids. The CDR3 DNA is TGTGCCTGGATCGAGAAAGCGGGGACTGAAGCTTTCTTT. This sequence encodes CAWIEKAGTEAFF.

This sequence joins TRBV5-1 and TRBJ2-7; no clear D gene. The CDR3 loop spans 13 amino acids. Germline CDR1 SGHRS, CDR2 YFSETQ. Trimming left V 5 bases short and J 3 bases short, with 12 bases between. CDR3 amino acids: CASSRGEDYEQYF. CDR3 in DNA: TGCGCCAGCAGTCGCGGTGAGGACTACGAGCAGTACTTC. The whole variable domain, remainder taken from reference TRBV5-1 and TRBJ2-7, is KAGVTQTPRYLIKTRGQQVTLSCSPISGHRSVSWYQQTPGQGLQFLFEYFSETQRNKGNFPGRFSGRQFSNSRSEMNVSTLELGDSALYLCASSRGEDYEQYFGPGTRLTVT.

The chain couples TRBV7-8 to TRBJ1-5, with 8 bases aligning to TRBD1. This CDR3 spans 14 amino acids. Germline-derived CDR1 and CDR2 are SGHVS and FQNEAQ. J lost 2 bases, V lost 10 bases, and 7 bases had no gene match. The CDR3: CATGQGGGNQPQHF. For the CDR3, the DNA is TGTGCCACAGGACAGGGCGGGGGCAATCAGCCCCAGCATTTT. Full variable domain (rest looked up from reference TRBV7-8 and TRBJ1-5): GAGVSQSPRYKVAKRGQDVALRCDPISGHVSLFWYQQALGQGPEFLTYFQNEAQLDKSGLPSDRFFAERPEGSVSTLKIQRTQQEDSAVYLCATGQGGGNQPQHFGDGTRLSIL.

The chain uses TRBV5-1 and TRBJ2-3, with D tentatively TRBD1 (6 bases). CDR3 length: 13 residues. The germline V gene encodes CDR1 SGHRS and CDR2 YFSETQ. Trimming shortened V by 4 bases and J by 3 bases, and 9 bases separated the two germline ends. CDR3 sequence reads: CASSRQGTDTQYF. For the CDR3, the DNA is TGCGCCAGCAGCCGGCAGGGGACAGATACGCAGTATTTT.

This rearrangement joins TRBV7-9 to TRBJ1-1; tentative D call: TRBD1 (6 bases). Germline V lookup: CDR1 SEHNR, CDR2 FQNEAQ (reference sequence). V dropped 5 bases and J dropped 0 bases, with 13 bases sitting between them. The CDR3 has 15 residues. Here the CDR3 DNA reads TGTGCCAGCAGCCCGAGACAGGTCGTGAACACTGAAGCTTTCTTT. Protein sequence: CASSPRQVVNTEAFF.